Shown below are 26 T cell receptor beta chains from a single sample sequenced in a study of OX40 agonist ivuxolimab in advanced cancers. Repertoires were generated with immunoSEQ multiplex PCR, while TCRdb's copy carries only in-frame clones and drops some. This table has just under 85,000 clones, roughly 83% appearing once. Sequences were derived from CD4+ or CD8+ T cells sorted from blood, sampled in a trial of the OX40 agonist ivuxolimab. The source of these receptors is an adult with an advanced solid tumor such as melanoma, head and neck, liver or kidney cancer.

This clone has more than one count but fewer than ten. The chain joins TRBV30 to TRBJ1-1; 7 positions match TRBD1. The germline V gene has CDR1 GTSNPN and CDR2 SVGIG (reference sequence). Losses at the gene ends were 2 bases for V and 7 bases for J; bases not matched to a gene: 1. The length of the CDR3 is 11 residues. The CDR3 DNA reads as TGTGCCTGGAGTCGACAGGGTGAAGCTTTCTTT. Translated: CAWSRQGEAFF.

The genes are TRBV30 and TRBJ2-5, with D hard to call. CDR3 length equals 12 residues. From germline, CDR1 is GTSNPN and CDR2 SVGIG (reference sequence). Between the trimmed V and J ends, which lost 0 bases and 4 bases, there was a span of 6 bases. This chain's CDR3 is CAWSVGGETQYF. The CDR3 bases are TGTGCCTGGAGTGTGGGCGGAGAGACCCAGTACTTC.

The chain joins TRBV18 to TRBJ2-7; tentative D call: TRBD1 (5 bases). The ends were cut back, 2 bases at V and 0 bases at J, with 11 bases in the middle. The CDR3 consists of 15 residues. Germline-derived CDR1 and CDR2 are KGHSH and LQKENI. The CDR3 DNA is TGTGCCAGCTCACCATCCCAGGGTGGCTCCTACGAGCAGTACTTC. Its protein product is CASSPSQGGSYEQYF.

The chain uses TRBV23-1 and TRBJ1-4, with no clear D. TRBV23-1 is an open reading frame whose function is uncertain. There are 17 residues in the CDR3. V lost 2 bases to trimming and J lost 1 base, with 14 bases between them. The CDR3 DNA sequence: TGCGCCAGCAGTCAACCAGGTGGCAGAGTAACTAATGAAAAACTGTTTTTT. Translation: CASSQPGGRVTNEKLFF.

This chain links TRBV19 with TRBJ1-2, with D perhaps TRBD1 (5 bases). V was trimmed by 5 bases and J by 4 bases, leaving 20 bases between them. The CDR3 has 16 amino acids. The V gene's germline CDR1 is LNHDA and CDR2 SQIVND (reference sequence). CDR3 DNA: TGTGCCAGTAGTTCGGGACTTCCCGGAGGTGGCTATGGCTACACCTTC. It specifies CASSSGLPGGGYGYTF.

The chain uses TRBV6-5 and TRBJ1-2, with 8 bases that match TRBD1. The CDR3 is made up of 15 amino acids. Trimming took 2 bases from V and 7 from J; bases not matched to a gene: 9. Germline V gene data show CDR1 as MNHEY and CDR2 as SVGAGI. CDR3 DNA sequence: TGTGCCAGCAGTTACAACTTCGGACAGGGCTCTGGCTACACCTTC. Translating gives CASSYNFGQGSGYTF.

This chain links TRBV2 with TRBJ1-2; D may be TRBD1 (6 bases). Per the germline V gene, CDR1 is SNHLY and CDR2 is FYNNEI. The CDR3 extends over 13 amino acids. The germline V and J ends were trimmed by 3 bases and 9 bases, with 14 bases remaining between them. The CDR3 DNA reads TGTGCCAGCAGTGACGGGAACAGGGCCAGCTACACCTTC. It is translated as CASSDGNRASYTF. The full variable domain, its missing parts supplied by reference TRBV2 and TRBJ1-2, is EPEVTQTPSHQVTQMGQEVILRCVPISNHLYFYWYRQILGQKVEFLVSFYNNEISEKSEIFDDQFSVERPDGSNFTLKIRSTKLEDSAMYFCASSDGNRASYTFGSGTRLTVV.

The chain recombines TRBV14 with TRBJ2-5; D gene unclear. Between the trimmed V and J ends, which lost 7 bases and 6 bases, there was a span of 3 bases. There are 9 residues in the CDR3. Germline values: CDR1 SGHDN, CDR2 FVKESK. CDR3 amino acids: CASKKTQYF. The CDR3 bases are TGTGCCAGCAAAAAGACCCAGTACTTC.

V is TRBV2 and J is TRBJ1-3, with no clear D. The germline V and J ends were trimmed by 5 bases and 0 bases, with 17 bases remaining between them. This CDR3 has 17 amino acids. Germline loops: CDR1 SNHLY, CDR2 FYNNEI. The CDR3 DNA reads TGTGCCAGCAGTTTCCACTTGGGGTTCAGCTCTGGAAACACCATATATTTT. It specifies CASSFHLGFSSGNTIYF.

The rearrangement joins TRBV6-5 to TRBJ2-3, with D possibly being TRBD1 (5 bases). The CDR3 loop spans 15 amino acids. Trimming pared 0 bases from V and 6 bases from J, leaving 13 bases between. The germline gives CDR1 MNHEY, CDR2 SVGAGI. The CDR3 nucleotides read TGTGCCAGCAGTTACTCGGGGCGTACGGGCGATACGCAGTATTTT. Its translation: CASSYSGRTGDTQYF.

The chain links TRBV5-4 to TRBJ2-7; D possibly corresponds to TRBD2 (6 bases). Trimming took off 2 bases at V and 9 bases at J, with 18 bases between the two ends. Germline V gives CDR1 SGHNT, CDR2 YYREEE (reference sequence). The CDR3 runs to 14 residues. CDR3 amino acids: CASSFYSSRGRQYF. In DNA form, the CDR3 reads TGTGCCAGCAGCTTCTATTCCTCGCGGGGAAGGCAGTACTTC.

This clone was observed a few times. The V call is TRBV27, the J call TRBJ2-1, with D unclear. The germline V gene has CDR1 MNHEY and CDR2 SMNVEV (reference sequence). This CDR3 comprises 14 residues. The V and J ends lost 2 bases and 5 bases respectively, with 10 bases between them. CDR3 sequence (DNA): TGTGCCAGCAGTTTAAGACCCGGTAACAATGAGCAGTTCTTC. It yields the protein CASSLRPGNNEQFF.

In this sample, this clone turned up a few times. J is TRBJ1-6 and V is TRBV7-6; D possibly corresponds to TRBD1 (6 bases). Trimming stripped 3 bases from V and 7 bases from J, with 13 bases between. The CDR3 runs 15 residues. In germline, CDR1 is SGHVS, CDR2 FNYEAQ. The DNA for the CDR3 is TGTGCCAGCAGCTTCGAGGACAGTGAGAATTCACCCCTCCACTTT. Encoded protein: CASSFEDSENSPLHF.

This clone was found once. The rearrangement uses TRBV4-1 and TRBJ2-7; D perhaps matches TRBD1 (5 bases). The germline gives CDR1 MGHRA, CDR2 YSYEKL. V was cut by 1 base and J by 7 bases, with 20 bases left in between. This CDR3 has 16 amino acids. The CDR3: CASSQGLLGVLREQYF. The CDR3 DNA reads as TGCGCCAGCAGCCAAGGGCTTTTAGGGGTCCTTCGGGAGCAGTACTTC.

The rearrangement joins TRBV27 to TRBJ2-3, with 9 bases aligning to TRBD2. The germline V gene has CDR1 MNHEY and CDR2 SMNVEV (reference sequence). The CDR3 runs 14 residues. V lost 2 bases, J lost 11 bases, and 8 bases stayed unmatched. CDR3 nucleotide sequence: TGTGCCAGCAGTTTAAAACCTGGGCGGGGGGGGCAGTATTTT. This encodes CASSLKPGRGGQYF.

This clone was recorded a few times. CDR3 nucleotide sequence: TGTGCCAGCAGCTTGTTGGGGGCGCAGGACAATGAGCAGTTCTTC. Its protein product is CASSLLGAQDNEQFF. This chain links TRBV5-6 with TRBJ2-1, with D perhaps matching TRBD1 (6 bases). The germline CDR1 and CDR2 sequences are SGHDT and YYEEEE. V lost 1 base and J 5 bases, leaving 13 bases between the germline ends. The CDR3 runs 15 residues.

This clone appeared a single time. This chain joins TRBV30 and TRBJ2-1; 9 bases map to TRBD2. Germline values: CDR1 GTSNPN, CDR2 SVGIG (reference sequence). CDR3 length: 15 amino acids. The trim removed 0 bases at V and 3 bases at J, leaving 3 bases unmatched. The CDR3 is CAWSVSGGGYNEQFF. In nucleotides, the CDR3 is TGTGCCTGGAGTGTTAGCGGGGGAGGCTACAATGAGCAGTTCTTC.

This clone appeared a single time. V and J are TRBV6-5 and TRBJ2-3; TRBD1 matches 7 bases. Germline trimming cut 5 bases from V and 2 bases from J; bases unmatched to any gene: 4. The CDR3 extends over 14 amino acids. Germline assignment: CDR1 MNHEY and CDR2 SVGAGI. In DNA, the CDR3 is TGTGCCAGCAGTGAGACAGGGCACACAGATACGCAGTATTTT. It is translated as CASSETGHTDTQYF.

A few counts support this clone. The rearrangement uses TRBV2 and TRBJ1-1; 7 nucleotides agree with TRBD1. Germline loops: CDR1 SNHLY, CDR2 FYNNEI. The CDR3 spans 13 residues. Unmatched junction bases numbered 9, after V lost 4 bases and J lost 10 bases. The CDR3 loop is CASSGWDSEGAFF. CDR3 bases: TGTGCCAGCAGTGGCTGGGACAGCGAGGGAGCTTTCTTT.

The chain links TRBV19 to TRBJ2-3; 7 nucleotides align to TRBD1. The V and J ends lost 5 bases and 5 bases, in that order; junction bases with no gene match: 13. Looked up from germline, CDR1 is LNHDA and CDR2 is SQIVND (reference sequence). The CDR3 spans 16 residues. CDR3 in amino acids: CASSLRQGHFIDTQYF. DNA of the CDR3: TGTGCCAGTAGTCTAAGACAGGGACATTTTATAGATACGCAGTATTTT.

The V and J genes are TRBV2 and TRBJ2-3, with TRBD2 matching over 14 bases. With V trimmed by 6 bases and J by 6 bases, 8 bases remained unmatched. Germline V CDR1 and CDR2: SNHLY, FYNNEI. The CDR3 sequence is 16 residues long. CDR3 sequence: CASRRTSGGLVDTQYF. The CDR3 nucleotides read TGTGCCAGCAGGAGGACTAGCGGGGGGCTCGTTGATACGCAGTATTTT.

The rearrangement links TRBV5-4 to TRBJ2-2; D may be TRBD2 (6 bases). V dropped 0 bases and J dropped 2 bases, with 11 bases sitting between them. Germline loops: CDR1 SGHNT, CDR2 YYREEE (reference sequence). CDR3 length: 16 residues. Here the CDR3 reads CASSLVGSGNTGELFF. CDR3 nucleotides: TGTGCCAGCAGCTTGGTAGGTAGCGGTAACACCGGGGAGCTGTTTTTT.

There are a few counts of this clone. This chain connects TRBV6-5 to TRBJ1-5; TRBD1 matches at 8 bases. J was trimmed by 3 bases and V by 2 bases; bases with no gene match: 3. Germline-derived CDR1 and CDR2 are MNHEY and SVGAGI. The length of the CDR3 is 15 residues. CDR3 nucleotides: TGTGCCAGCAGTTACACAGGGGGTGACAATCAGCCCCAGCATTTT. It encodes CASSYTGGDNQPQHF.

The chain carries TRBV7-2 and TRBJ1-2, with D hard to call. V lost 2 bases and J lost 1, with 11 bases in between. The CDR3 spans 15 residues. The germline CDR1 and CDR2 sequences are SGHTA and FQGNSA. The chain's CDR3 is CASSLYDGFNYGYTF. CDR3 bases: TGTGCCAGCAGCTTATACGACGGATTTAACTATGGCTACACCTTC.

V and J are TRBV5-1 and TRBJ1-5; possibly TRBD1 for D (6 bases). The CDR3 extends over 13 amino acids. The V and J ends lost 1 base and 4 bases respectively, with 6 bases between them. Germline V gene data show CDR1 as SGHRS and CDR2 as YFSETQ. The CDR3 bases are TGCGCCAGCAGCTTGCAGGGGAATCAGCCCCAGCATTTT. This sequence encodes CASSLQGNQPQHF. The full variable domain, in which reference TRBV5-1 and TRBJ1-5 provide the parts outside the CDR3, is KAGVTQTPRYLIKTRGQQVTLSCSPISGHRSVSWYQQTPGQGLQFLFEYFSETQRNKGNFPGRFSGRQFSNSRSEMNVSTLELGDSALYLCASSLQGNQPQHFGDGTRLSIL.

The chain's CDR3 is CASRPQGGNYGYTF. The CDR3 DNA sequence: TGTGCCTCTCGGCCCCAGGGGGGTAACTATGGCTACACCTTC. The chain recombines TRBV6-5 with TRBJ1-2, with 7 bases that match TRBD1. The J segment lost 1 base and the V segment lost 11 bases, leaving 10 bases of the junction unmatched. The CDR3 length is 14 residues. The germline V gene encodes CDR1 MNHEY and CDR2 SVGAGI.